This entry concerns a single T cell receptor beta chain. Germline values: CDR1 SGHRS, CDR2 YFSETQ. This CDR3 has 17 residues. The V and J ends lost 0 bases and 7 bases respectively, with 20 bases between them. This sample was included in a study of blood T cell repertoires in COVID-19. Followed over time, Seattle patients had been enrolled while infection was active. Libraries were prepared by immunoSEQ multiplex PCR; TCRdb keeps only in-frame clonotypes and omits some of them. The sample has 450,000 or so clones, around 91% seen once. Sequenced sample: peripheral blood. The TCR sequence derives from a woman between 35 and 50 years old with COVID-19, enrolled during active disease. This chain connects TRBV5-1 to TRBJ2-1; D perhaps matches TRBD1 (5 bases). CDR3 coding DNA: TGCGCCAGCAGCTTGGGAATGGGGCCCAGGTCTACGAATGAGCAGTTCTTC. Protein product: CASSLGMGPRSTNEQFF.